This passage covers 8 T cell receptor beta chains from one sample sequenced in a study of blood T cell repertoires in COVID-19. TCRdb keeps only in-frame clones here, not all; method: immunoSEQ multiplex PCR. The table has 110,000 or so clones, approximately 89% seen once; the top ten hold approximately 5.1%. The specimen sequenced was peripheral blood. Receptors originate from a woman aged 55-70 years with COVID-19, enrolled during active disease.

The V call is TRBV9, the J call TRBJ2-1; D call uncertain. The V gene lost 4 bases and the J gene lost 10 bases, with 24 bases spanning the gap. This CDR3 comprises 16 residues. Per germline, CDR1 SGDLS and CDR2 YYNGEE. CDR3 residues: CASSPHGAARYEEQFF. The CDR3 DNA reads TGTGCCAGCAGCCCCCACGGTGCTGCCCGATATGAGGAGCAGTTCTTC.

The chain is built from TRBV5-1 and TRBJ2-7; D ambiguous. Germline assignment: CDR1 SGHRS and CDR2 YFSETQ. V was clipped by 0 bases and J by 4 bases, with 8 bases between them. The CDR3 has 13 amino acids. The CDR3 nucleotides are TGCGCCAGCAGCTTGGTCGGTCAATACGAGCAGTACTTC. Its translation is CASSLVGQYEQYF. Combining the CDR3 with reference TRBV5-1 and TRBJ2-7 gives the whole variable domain KAGVTQTPRYLIKTRGQQVTLSCSPISGHRSVSWYQQTPGQGLQFLFEYFSETQRNKGNFPGRFSGRQFSNSRSEMNVSTLELGDSALYLCASSLVGQYEQYFGPGTRLTVT.

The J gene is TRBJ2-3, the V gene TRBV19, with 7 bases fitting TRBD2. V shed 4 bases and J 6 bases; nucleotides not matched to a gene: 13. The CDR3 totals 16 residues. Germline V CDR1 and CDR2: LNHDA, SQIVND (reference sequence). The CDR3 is CASSTPSAGRLDTQYF. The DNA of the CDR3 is TGTGCCAGTAGTACCCCTTCAGCGGGGCGCCTGGATACGCAGTATTTT.

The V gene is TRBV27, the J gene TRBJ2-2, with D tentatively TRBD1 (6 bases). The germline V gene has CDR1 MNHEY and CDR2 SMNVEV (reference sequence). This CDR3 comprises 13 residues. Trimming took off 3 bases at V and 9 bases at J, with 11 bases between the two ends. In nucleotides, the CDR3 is TGTGCCAGCAGTTTGGGACACCTTAGGGAGCTGTTTTTT. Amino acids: CASSLGHLRELFF.

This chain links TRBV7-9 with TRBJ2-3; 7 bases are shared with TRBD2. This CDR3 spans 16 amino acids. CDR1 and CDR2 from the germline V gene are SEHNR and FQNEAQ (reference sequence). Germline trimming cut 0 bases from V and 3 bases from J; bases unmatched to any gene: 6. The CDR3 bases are TGTGCCAGCAGCTTAGCGCTAGCGGATCTAACAGATACGCAGTATTTT. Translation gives CASSLALADLTDTQYF.

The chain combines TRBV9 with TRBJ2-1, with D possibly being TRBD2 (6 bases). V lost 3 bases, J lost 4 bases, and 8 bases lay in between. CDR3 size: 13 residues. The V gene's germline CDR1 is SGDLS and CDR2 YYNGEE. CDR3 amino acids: CASSAGTYNEQFF. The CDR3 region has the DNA TGTGCCAGCAGCGCCGGGACTTACAATGAGCAGTTCTTC.

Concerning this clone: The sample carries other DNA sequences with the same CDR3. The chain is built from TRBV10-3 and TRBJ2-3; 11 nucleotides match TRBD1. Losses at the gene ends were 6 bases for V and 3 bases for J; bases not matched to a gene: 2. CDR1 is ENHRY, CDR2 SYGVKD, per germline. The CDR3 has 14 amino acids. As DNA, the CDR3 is TGTGCCATCAGGGGGGACAGGGGGACAGATACGCAGTATTTT. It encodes CAIRGDRGTDTQYF.

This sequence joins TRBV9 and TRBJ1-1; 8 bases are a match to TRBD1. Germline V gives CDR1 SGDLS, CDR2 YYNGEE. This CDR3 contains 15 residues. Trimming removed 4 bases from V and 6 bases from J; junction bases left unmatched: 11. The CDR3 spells CASSTSGTGGSEAFF. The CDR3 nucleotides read TGTGCCAGCAGCACGTCTGGGACAGGTGGGTCTGAAGCTTTCTTT.